Listed below are T cell receptor beta chains from one sample, sequenced in a study of control samples from healthy donors and cancer patients. Clones were read by immunoSEQ multiplex PCR, and TCRdb kept only the in-frame ones, dropping some. The repertoire holds around 120,000 clones, roughly 91% seen once, with more than 1.5% in the top ten. The sequencing sample was made of PBMCs. Receptors originate from a man between 50 and 59 years old with head and neck cancer. Each CDR3 is given with its conserved first and last residue. Fields, in order: clone size, V gene, J gene, D gene, CDR3 protein, CDR3 DNA. The D gene is left open where the match is weak. Not all rows give a size; the values are once, few, many and, for expanded clones, a class.

NA	TRBV7-2	TRBJ2-2	TRBD2	CASSPQRLLAANTGELFF	TGTGCCAGCAGCCCCCAACGGTTACTAGCGGCTAACACCGGGGAGCTGTTTTTT
NA	TRBV5-6	TRBJ2-7	NA	CASSWGQGYEQYF	TGTGCCAGCAGCTGGGGGCAGGGCTACGAGCAGTACTTC
NA	TRBV30	TRBJ1-4	NA	CAWSLGEKLFF	TGTGCCTGGTCACTCGGGGAAAAACTGTTTTTT
NA	TRBV4-3	TRBJ1-1	NA	CASSRIGTGSTEAFF	TGCGCCAGCAGCCGCATCGGGACCGGGTCGACTGAAGCTTTCTTT
NA	TRBV7-9	TRBJ1-1	NA	CASSLEVYTEAFF	TGTGCCAGCAGCTTAGAGGTTTACACTGAAGCTTTCTTT
NA	TRBV28	TRBJ2-2	NA	CASSFRGARTGELFF	TGTGCCAGCAGTTTCCGAGGGGCGCGGACCGGGGAGCTGTTTTTT
NA	TRBV5-6	TRBJ1-6	NA	CASSLDRRLGSPLHF	TGTGCCAGCAGCTTGGACCGCCGACTTGGTTCACCCCTCCACTTT
NA	TRBV9	TRBJ1-2	TRBD1	CASSVALGGGVYGYTF	TGTGCCAGCAGCGTAGCCTTGGGAGGGGGCGTCTATGGCTACACCTTC
NA	TRBV25-1	TRBJ2-2	TRBD2	CASSGLAGGLTGELFF	TGTGCCAGCAGTGGACTAGCGGGGGGGCTAACCGGGGAGCTGTTTTTT
NA	TRBV19	TRBJ1-1	NA	CASSIGRANTEAFF	TGTGCCAGTAGTATAGGCAGGGCGAACACTGAAGCTTTCTTT
NA	TRBV7-2	TRBJ2-5	NA	CASSLASSGSMGAQYF	TGTGCCAGCAGCTTAGCCTCGTCAGGGTCCATGGGGGCCCAGTACTTC
NA	TRBV19	TRBJ2-3	TRBD2	CASRLTGTTSTDTQYF	TGTGCCAGTAGGTTAACCGGGACTACTAGCACAGATACGCAGTATTTT
NA	TRBV5-1	TRBJ1-1	TRBD1	CASSSGTGWAFF	TGCGCCAGCAGCTCTGGGACAGGGTGGGCTTTCTTT
NA	TRBV7-9	TRBJ1-3	NA	CASSLDGISGNTIYF	TGTGCCAGCAGCTTAGACGGGATCTCTGGAAACACCATATATTTT
NA	TRBV30	TRBJ1-5	NA	CAWSGQPNQPQHF	TGTGCCTGGAGTGGGCAGCCCAATCAGCCCCAGCATTTT
NA	TRBV5-4	TRBJ1-1	NA	CASSLAPGRQNTEAFF	TGTGCCAGCAGCTTGGCCCCGGGACGGCAGAACACTGAAGCTTTCTTT
NA	TRBV7-9	TRBJ2-3	NA	CASSLYSGDTQYF	TGTGCCAGCAGCTTGTATTCGGGGGATACGCAGTATTTT
NA	TRBV2	TRBJ2-2	TRBD1	CASRGTGTGGTGELFF	TGTGCCAGCAGGGGCACGGGGACAGGGGGCACCGGGGAGCTGTTTTTT
NA	TRBV7-3	TRBJ1-2	NA	CAGSTRGGGYTF	TGTGCCGGCAGCACCCGGGGGGGCGGCTACACCTTC
NA	TRBV7-2	TRBJ1-2	TRBD1	CASSPDRGSGGYTF	TGTGCCAGCAGCCCTGACAGGGGAAGTGGTGGCTACACCTTC
NA	TRBV5-4	TRBJ1-2	NA	CASSLSGLNEGYTF	TGTGCCAGCAGCCTCAGTGGGCTCAATGAAGGCTACACCTTC
NA	TRBV4-1	TRBJ1-5	NA	CASSQGSGGNQPQHF	TGCGCCAGCAGCCAAGGATCAGGAGGCAATCAGCCCCAGCATTTT
NA	TRBV19	TRBJ1-1	TRBD1	CASSPNRGDTEAFF	TGTGCCAGTAGTCCGAACAGGGGGGACACTGAAGCTTTCTTT
NA	TRBV11-2	TRBJ2-3	TRBD1	CASSPRVGTGRPPDTQYF	TGTGCCAGCAGCCCACGAGTCGGGACAGGGCGCCCCCCAGATACGCAGTATTTT
NA	TRBV9	TRBJ2-1	TRBD1	CASSFTDRGEGEQFF	TGTGCCAGCAGCTTTACGGACAGGGGAGAAGGTGAGCAGTTCTTC
once	TRBV28	TRBJ2-4	TRBD2	CASSRRQGGNIQYF	TGTGCCAGCAGTCGTCGGCAGGGAGGGAACATTCAGTACTTC
NA	TRBV27	TRBJ2-3	NA	CASTRISTDTQYF	TGTGCCAGCACCCGTATTAGCACAGATACGCAGTATTTT
NA	TRBV30	TRBJ2-7	NA	CAWGPRSTSGEQYF	TGTGCCTGGGGGCCCCGGAGCACATCGGGCGAGCAGTACTTC
NA	TRBV6-2/TRBV6-3	TRBJ1-6	NA	CASSPILTDITYNSPLHF	TGTGCCAGCAGCCCAATCCTGACCGACATCACCTATAATTCACCCCTCCACTTT
NA	TRBV14	TRBJ1-3	TRBD1	CASSLGQGAKGNTIYF	TGTGCCAGCAGCCTTGGACAGGGGGCGAAAGGAAACACCATATATTTT
NA	TRBV9	TRBJ1-6	NA	CASSLGPGNSPLHF	TGTGCCAGCAGCTTAGGCCCGGGGAATTCACCCCTCCACTTT
NA	TRBV5-1	TRBJ1-6	NA	CASSPGLNYNSPLHF	TGCGCCAGCAGCCCCGGATTGAACTATAATTCACCCCTCCACTTT
NA	TRBV2	TRBJ1-1	NA	CASSGTVGTEAFF	TGTGCCAGCAGTGGGACAGTTGGCACTGAAGCTTTCTTT
NA	TRBV9	TRBJ1-1	NA	CASSVESRQVNTEAFF	TGTGCCAGCAGCGTAGAATCCCGGCAGGTGAACACTGAAGCTTTCTTT
NA	TRBV27	TRBJ2-2	NA	CASGTFREGTGELFF	TGTGCCAGCGGAACCTTTCGGGAAGGGACCGGGGAGCTGTTTTTT
NA	TRBV28	TRBJ1-5	NA	CASRRTLGNQPQHF	TGTGCCAGCAGACGGACACTCGGCAATCAGCCCCAGCATTTT
NA	TRBV2	TRBJ2-3	NA	CASSEGRGDTQYF	TGTGCCAGCAGTGAAGGGCGAGGGGATACGCAGTATTTT
NA	TRBV19	TRBJ2-3	TRBD2	CASSKAGFGEMNTQYF	TGTGCCAGTAGTAAAGCGGGGTTTGGGGAGATGAATACGCAGTATTTT
once	TRBV6-2/TRBV6-3	TRBJ2-7	TRBD2	CASSYGEGWSYEQYF	TGTGCCAGCAGTTACGGGGAGGGGTGGTCCTACGAGCAGTACTTC
NA	TRBV9	TRBJ1-1	NA	CASSVADRLNTEAFF	TGTGCCAGCAGCGTAGCGGACAGACTGAACACTGAAGCTTTCTTT
NA	TRBV25-1	TRBJ2-1	TRBD2	CASGRGSGGAYNEQFF	TGTGCCAGCGGCCGGGGGAGCGGGGGTGCCTACAATGAGCAGTTCTTC
NA	TRBV4-3	TRBJ2-2	NA	CASSQDPRGATGELFF	TGCGCCAGCAGCCAAGATCCCAGGGGGGCGACCGGGGAGCTGTTTTTT
NA	TRBV6-2/TRBV6-3	TRBJ2-5	TRBD2	CARSRISGGLMETQYF	TGTGCCAGAAGCAGGATTAGCGGGGGCTTAATGGAGACCCAGTACTTC
few	TRBV6-5	TRBJ1-1	NA	CASTRRGDTEAFF	TGTGCCAGCACCAGACGGGGGGACACTGAAGCTTTCTTT
NA	TRBV7-9	TRBJ1-1	TRBD1	CASSFRTGPMNTEAFF	TGTGCCAGCAGCTTTCGGACAGGGCCTATGAACACTGAAGCTTTCTTT
NA	TRBV5-1	TRBJ2-2	NA	CASSSEAGQLTGELFF	TGCGCCAGCAGCTCCGAGGCGGGACAGTTAACCGGGGAGCTGTTTTTT
NA	TRBV4-2	TRBJ2-5	TRBD2	CASSQAIGTSGKGTQYF	TGTGCCAGCAGCCAAGCAATCGGGACTAGCGGGAAGGGGACCCAGTACTTC
NA	TRBV7-9	TRBJ2-7	NA	CASSLMLSEQYF	TGTGCCAGCAGCTTAATGCTCTCCGAGCAGTACTTC
NA	TRBV19	TRBJ2-1	NA	CASSIRGSAGSYNEQFF	TGTGCCAGTAGTATTAGGGGCAGTGCTGGCTCCTACAATGAGCAGTTCTTC
few	TRBV19	TRBJ2-1	TRBD2	CASRRGLAGDNEQFF	TGTGCCAGTCGCAGAGGACTAGCGGGAGACAATGAGCAGTTCTTC
NA	TRBV7-3	TRBJ2-3	TRBD1	CTSSSRQGVADTQYF	TGTACCAGCAGCTCAAGACAGGGAGTTGCAGATACGCAGTATTTT
NA	TRBV18	TRBJ2-3	NA	CASSPDTDTQYF	TGTGCCAGCTCACCGGACACAGATACGCAGTACTTT
NA	TRBV7-2	TRBJ1-2	TRBD1	CASSYGPGTGGYTF	TGTGCCAGCAGCTACGGTCCCGGGACAGGTGGCTACACCTTC
NA	TRBV9	TRBJ2-7	NA	CASSALTEGEQYF	TGTGCCAGCAGCGCCCTGACAGAAGGCGAGCAGTACTTC